The 10 T cell receptor beta chains below were found in one sample sequenced in a study of radiotherapy plus CTLA-4 blockade in lung cancer. Repertoires were generated with immunoSEQ multiplex PCR, while TCRdb's copy carries only in-frame clones and drops some. The sample records about 49,000 clones, around 84% being singletons. The source material was peripheral blood, sampled from a patient treated with radiotherapy plus ipilimumab. These receptors were obtained from a human donor with non-small cell lung cancer whose response to radiotherapy plus ipilimumab could not be evaluated.

The J gene is TRBJ1-5, the V gene TRBV28; 7 nucleotides agree with TRBD1. V was pared by 6 bases and J by 2 bases, with 7 bases of the junction left unmatched. The germline CDR1 and CDR2 sequences are MDHEN and SYDVKM. The CDR3 extends over 15 amino acids. The chain's CDR3 is CASSTAGTGNQPQHF. DNA of the CDR3: TGTGCCAGCAGCACCGCGGGGACAGGCAATCAGCCCCAGCATTTT.

The chain couples TRBV5-7 to TRBJ1-5, with 7 bases fitting TRBD1. TRBV5-7 is annotated as an ORF whose role is uncertain. The V gene end was trimmed by 0 bases and the J gene end by 1 base; junction bases not matched to a gene: 7. The CDR3 sequence is 17 residues long. In nucleotides, the CDR3 is TGTGCCAGCAGCTTGGACAGGGGCATATTGAGCAATCAGCCCCAGCATTTT. As protein: CASSLDRGILSNQPQHF.

This sequence joins TRBV15 and TRBJ1-5; the match to TRBD1 covers 12 bases. Germline CDR1 LNHNV, CDR2 YYDKDF (reference sequence). The CDR3 loop spans 18 amino acids. Unmatched junction bases numbered 9, after V lost 1 base and J lost 5 bases. Here the CDR3 DNA reads TGTGCCACCAGCAGAGCGGGCATTGGGACAGGGGGCGATCAGCCCCAGCATTTT. It codes for CATSRAGIGTGGDQPQHF.

The chain has TRBV5-1 and TRBJ2-5, with 8 bases identical to TRBD2. Germline loops: CDR1 SGHRS, CDR2 YFSETQ. Trimming removed 4 bases from V and 5 bases from J; junction bases left unmatched: 7. The CDR3 sequence is 14 residues long. Written as DNA, the CDR3 is TGCGCCAGCAGCCCCCGACTAGCGTGGGAGACCCAGTACTTC. Amino acids: CASSPRLAWETQYF.

This clone was detected a few times. The rearrangement links TRBV28 to TRBJ2-7, with D perhaps matching TRBD1 (6 bases). Deletions cut 4 bases from V and 2 bases from J, with 12 bases between. Per the germline V gene, CDR1 is MDHEN and CDR2 is SYDVKM. The CDR3 covers 14 residues. CDR3 sequence reads: CASSWDTGTYEQYF. In DNA form, the CDR3 reads TGTGCCAGCAGTTGGGACACTGGAACCTACGAGCAGTACTTC.

The chain recombines TRBV18 with TRBJ2-1, with no clear D. Trimming left V 6 bases short and J 5 bases short, with 17 bases between. Germline V gives CDR1 KGHSH, CDR2 LQKENI. The CDR3 covers 15 residues. Here the CDR3 DNA reads TGTGCCAGCTCGGCAGCTTACCCTGGAGACAATGAGCAGTTCTTC. Protein product: CASSAAYPGDNEQFF.

The chain recombines TRBV7-2 with TRBJ1-2; D not resolved. This CDR3 has 15 amino acids. Germline V gene sequence: CDR1 SGHTA, CDR2 FQGNSA. V was clipped by 2 bases and J by 0 bases, with 10 bases between them. CDR3 region: CASSLITGANYGYTF. In DNA form, the CDR3 reads TGTGCCAGCAGCTTAATAACGGGAGCTAACTATGGCTACACCTTC.

The V call is TRBV9, the J call TRBJ2-7; D might be TRBD1 (7 bases). Germline lookup yields CDR1 SGDLS and CDR2 YYNGEE. This CDR3 is built from 16 residues. V lost 6 bases to trimming and J lost 7 bases, with 26 bases between them. As DNA, the CDR3 is TGTGCCAGCAACCCCTTGGGGGGACAGCTAGATGATGAGCAGTACTTC. Translating gives CASNPLGGQLDDEQYF.

The CDR3 coding sequence is TGTGCCAGCAGCTCAAGGCGACAGGGCTATCAGCCCCAGCATTTT. Amino acid sequence: CASSSRRQGYQPQHF. The V and J genes are TRBV7-9 and TRBJ1-5, with 7 bases that match TRBD1. The V segment lost 4 bases and the J segment 5 bases; nucleotides outside the gene matches: 8. From germline, CDR1 is SEHNR and CDR2 FQNEAQ (reference sequence). The CDR3 totals 15 residues.

V is TRBV4-2 and J is TRBJ1-2, with a tentative D call TRBD1 (5 bases). The CDR3 spans 13 residues. Germline assignment: CDR1 LGHNA and CDR2 YNFKEQ. The V and J ends lost 4 bases and 8 bases respectively, with 14 bases between them. Here the CDR3 reads CASSPLAGFGYTF. The CDR3 nucleotides are TGTGCCAGCAGCCCCCTGGCAGGGTTCGGCTACACCTTC.